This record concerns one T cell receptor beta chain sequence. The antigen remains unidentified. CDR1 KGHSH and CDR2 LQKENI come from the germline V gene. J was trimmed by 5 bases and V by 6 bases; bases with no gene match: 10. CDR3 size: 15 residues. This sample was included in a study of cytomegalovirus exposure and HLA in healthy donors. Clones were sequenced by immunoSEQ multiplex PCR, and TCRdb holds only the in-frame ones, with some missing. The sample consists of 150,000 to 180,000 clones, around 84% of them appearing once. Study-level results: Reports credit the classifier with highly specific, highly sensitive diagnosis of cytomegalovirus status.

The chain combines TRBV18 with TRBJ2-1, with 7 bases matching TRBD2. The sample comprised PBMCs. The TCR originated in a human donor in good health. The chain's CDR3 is CASSPATGGDNEQFF. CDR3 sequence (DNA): TGTGCCAGCTCCCCGGCTACGGGGGGAGACAATGAGCAGTTCTTC.